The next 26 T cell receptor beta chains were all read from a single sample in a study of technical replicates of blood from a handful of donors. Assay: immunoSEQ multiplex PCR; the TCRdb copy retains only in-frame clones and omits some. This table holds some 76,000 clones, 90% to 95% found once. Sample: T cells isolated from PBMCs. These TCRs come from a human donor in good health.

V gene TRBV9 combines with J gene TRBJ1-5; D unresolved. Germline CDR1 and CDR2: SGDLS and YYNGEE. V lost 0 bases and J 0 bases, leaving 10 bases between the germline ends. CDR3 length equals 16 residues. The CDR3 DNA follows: TGTGCCAGCAGCGTAGGTTTGAGGGATAGCAATCAGCCCCAGCATTTT. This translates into CASSVGLRDSNQPQHF.

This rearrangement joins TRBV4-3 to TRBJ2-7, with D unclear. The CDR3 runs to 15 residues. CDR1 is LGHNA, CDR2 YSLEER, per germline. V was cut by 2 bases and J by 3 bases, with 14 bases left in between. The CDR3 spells CASSQRPAAGYEQYF. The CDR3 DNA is TGCGCCAGCAGCCAAAGACCGGCGGCTGGCTACGAGCAGTACTTC.

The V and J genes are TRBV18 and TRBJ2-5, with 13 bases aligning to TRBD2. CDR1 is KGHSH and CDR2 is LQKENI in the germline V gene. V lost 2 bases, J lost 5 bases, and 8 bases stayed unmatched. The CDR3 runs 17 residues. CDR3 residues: CASSPKDGLAGVETQYF. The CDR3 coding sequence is TGTGCCAGCTCACCAAAGGATGGACTAGCGGGAGTCGAGACCCAGTACTTC.

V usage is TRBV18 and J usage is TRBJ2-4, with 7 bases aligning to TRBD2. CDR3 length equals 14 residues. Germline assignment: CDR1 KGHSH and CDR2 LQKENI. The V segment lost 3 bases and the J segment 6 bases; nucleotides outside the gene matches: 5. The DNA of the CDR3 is TGTGCCAGCTCACCTGCTCTAGCGGTAAACATTCAGTACTTC. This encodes CASSPALAVNIQYF.

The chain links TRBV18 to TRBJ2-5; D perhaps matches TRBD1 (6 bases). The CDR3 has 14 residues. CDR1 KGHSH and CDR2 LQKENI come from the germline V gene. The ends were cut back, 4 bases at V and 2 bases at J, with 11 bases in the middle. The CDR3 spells CASSLDRRQETQYF. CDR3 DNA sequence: TGTGCCAGCTCACTAGACAGGAGACAAGAGACCCAGTACTTC.

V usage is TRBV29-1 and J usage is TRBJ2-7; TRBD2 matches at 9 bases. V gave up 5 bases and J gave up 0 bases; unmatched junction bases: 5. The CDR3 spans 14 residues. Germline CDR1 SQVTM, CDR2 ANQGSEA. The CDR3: CSVRLAASSYEQYF. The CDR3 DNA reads TGCAGCGTTCGACTAGCGGCCAGCTCCTACGAGCAGTACTTC.

CDR3 DNA sequence: TGTGCCAGCAGGCGCTATTTGGGCCCCGGGGAGCTGTTTTTT. Encoded protein: CASRRYLGPGELFF. The J gene is TRBJ2-2, the V gene TRBV27, with unresolved D. Germline-derived CDR1 and CDR2 are MNHEY and SMNVEV (reference sequence). The CDR3 sequence is 14 residues long. Trimming left V 6 bases short and J 6 bases short, with 14 bases between.

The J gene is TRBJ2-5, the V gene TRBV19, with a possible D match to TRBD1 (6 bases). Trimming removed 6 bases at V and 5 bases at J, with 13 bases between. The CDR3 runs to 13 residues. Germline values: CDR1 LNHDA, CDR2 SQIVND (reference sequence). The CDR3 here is CASREQGRETQYF. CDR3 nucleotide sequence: TGTGCCAGTAGAGAACAGGGACGGGAGACCCAGTACTTC.

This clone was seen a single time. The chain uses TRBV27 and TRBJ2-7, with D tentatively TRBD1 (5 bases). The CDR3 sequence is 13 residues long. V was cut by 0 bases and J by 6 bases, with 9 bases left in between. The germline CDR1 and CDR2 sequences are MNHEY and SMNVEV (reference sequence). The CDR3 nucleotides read TGTGCCAGCAGTTTATCGGCTAGGGGCGAGCAGTACTTC. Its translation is CASSLSARGEQYF.

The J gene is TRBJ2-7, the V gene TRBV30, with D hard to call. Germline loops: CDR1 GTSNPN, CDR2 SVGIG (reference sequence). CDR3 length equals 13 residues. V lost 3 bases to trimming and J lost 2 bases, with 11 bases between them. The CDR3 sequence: CAWSRQRAYEQYF. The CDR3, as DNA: TGTGCCTGGAGCCGCCAACGAGCCTACGAGCAGTACTTC. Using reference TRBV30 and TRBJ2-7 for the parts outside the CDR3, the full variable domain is SQTIHQWPATLVQPVGSPLSLECTVEGTSNPNLYWYRQAAGRGLQLLFYSVGIGQISSEVPQNLSASRPQDRQFILSSKKLLLSDSGFYLCAWSRQRAYEQYFGPGTRLTVT.

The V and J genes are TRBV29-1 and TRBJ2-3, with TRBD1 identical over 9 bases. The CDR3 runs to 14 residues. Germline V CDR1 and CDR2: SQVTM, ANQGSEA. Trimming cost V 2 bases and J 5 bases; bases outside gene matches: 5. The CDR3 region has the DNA TGCAGCGTTGAAAGGAGGACAGGGGAAGATACGCAGTATTTT. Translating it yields CSVERRTGEDTQYF.

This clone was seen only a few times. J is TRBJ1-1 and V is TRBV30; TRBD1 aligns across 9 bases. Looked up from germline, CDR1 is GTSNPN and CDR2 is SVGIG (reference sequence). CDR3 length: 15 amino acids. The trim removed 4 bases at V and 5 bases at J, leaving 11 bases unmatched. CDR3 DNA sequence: TGTGCCTGGACCTCGGCGGGGACAGGGAGGACTGAAGCTTTCTTT. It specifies CAWTSAGTGRTEAFF.

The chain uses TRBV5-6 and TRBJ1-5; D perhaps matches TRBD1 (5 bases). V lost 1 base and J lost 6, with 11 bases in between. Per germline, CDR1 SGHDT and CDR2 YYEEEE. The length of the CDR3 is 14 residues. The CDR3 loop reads CASSLSGIRQPQHF. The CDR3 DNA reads TGTGCCAGCAGCTTGTCAGGGATTCGTCAGCCCCAGCATTTT. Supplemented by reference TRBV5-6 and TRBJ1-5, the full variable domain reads DAGVTQSPTHLIKTRGQQVTLRCSPKSGHDTVSWYQQALGQGPQFIFQYYEEEERQRGNFPDRFSGHQFPNYSSELNVNALLLGDSALYLCASSLSGIRQPQHFGDGTRLSIL.

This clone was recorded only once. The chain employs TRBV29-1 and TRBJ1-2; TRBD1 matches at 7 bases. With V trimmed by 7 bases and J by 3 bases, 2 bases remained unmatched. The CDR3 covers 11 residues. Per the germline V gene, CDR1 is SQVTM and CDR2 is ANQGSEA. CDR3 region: CSADRDYGYTF. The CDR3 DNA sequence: TGCAGCGCTGACAGGGACTATGGCTACACCTTC.

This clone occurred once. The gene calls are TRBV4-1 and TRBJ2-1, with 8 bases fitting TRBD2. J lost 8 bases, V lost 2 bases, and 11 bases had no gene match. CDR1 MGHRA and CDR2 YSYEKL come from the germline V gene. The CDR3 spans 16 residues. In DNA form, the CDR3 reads TGCGCCAGCAGCCAAATGGGACTAGTTATGATGGATGAGCAGTTCTTC. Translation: CASSQMGLVMMDEQFF.

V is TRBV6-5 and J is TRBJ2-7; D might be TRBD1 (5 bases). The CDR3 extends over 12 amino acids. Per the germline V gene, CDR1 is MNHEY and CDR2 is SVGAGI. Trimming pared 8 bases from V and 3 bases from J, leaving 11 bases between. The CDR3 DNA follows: TGTGCCAGCGTTGGGCAGGGCTACGAGCAGTACTTC. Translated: CASVGQGYEQYF.

The CDR3: CASATLAGGHYEQYF. Written as DNA, the CDR3 is TGTGCCAGCGCAACGCTAGCGGGAGGCCACTACGAGCAGTACTTC. V and J are TRBV6-1 and TRBJ2-7; TRBD2 agrees at 11 bases. This CDR3 region has 15 residues. Trimming took 8 bases from V and 3 from J; bases not matched to a gene: 9. Looked up from germline, CDR1 is MNHNS and CDR2 is SASEGT.

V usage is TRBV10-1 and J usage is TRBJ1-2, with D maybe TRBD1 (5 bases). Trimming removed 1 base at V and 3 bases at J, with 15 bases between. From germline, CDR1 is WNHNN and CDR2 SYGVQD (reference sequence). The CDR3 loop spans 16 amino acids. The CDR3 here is CASSEYRREWHYGYTF. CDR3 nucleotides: TGCGCCAGCAGTGAGTACAGGCGGGAATGGCACTATGGCTACACCTTC.

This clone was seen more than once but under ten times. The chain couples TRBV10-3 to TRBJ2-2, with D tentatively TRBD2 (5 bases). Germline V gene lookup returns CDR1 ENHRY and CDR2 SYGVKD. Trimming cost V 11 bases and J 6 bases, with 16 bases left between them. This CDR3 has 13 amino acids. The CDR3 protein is CALRESLPGELFF. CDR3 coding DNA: TGTGCCCTCCGGGAAAGTCTACCCGGGGAGCTGTTTTTT.

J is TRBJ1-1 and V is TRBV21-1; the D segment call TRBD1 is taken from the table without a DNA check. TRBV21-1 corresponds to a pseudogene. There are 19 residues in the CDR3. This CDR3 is CASRTLPKRGVGDSTEAFF. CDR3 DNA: TGTGCCAGCAGGACTCTCCCAAAGAGAGGGGTCGGGGACAGCACTGAAGCTTTCTTT.

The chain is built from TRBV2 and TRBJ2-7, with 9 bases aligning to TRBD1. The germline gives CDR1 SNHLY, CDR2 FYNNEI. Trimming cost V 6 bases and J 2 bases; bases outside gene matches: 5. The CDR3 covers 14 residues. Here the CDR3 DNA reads TGTGCCAGCAGCGGTGGGACAGGGACCTACGAGCAGTACTTC. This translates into CASSGGTGTYEQYF.

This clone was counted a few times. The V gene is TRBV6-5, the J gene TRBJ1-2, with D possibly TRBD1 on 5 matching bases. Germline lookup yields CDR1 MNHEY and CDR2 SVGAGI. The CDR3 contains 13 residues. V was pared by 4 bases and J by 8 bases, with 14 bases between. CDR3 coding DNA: TGTGCCAGCAGTTGGGAGGGGTACGAGGGCTACACCTTC. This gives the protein CASSWEGYEGYTF.

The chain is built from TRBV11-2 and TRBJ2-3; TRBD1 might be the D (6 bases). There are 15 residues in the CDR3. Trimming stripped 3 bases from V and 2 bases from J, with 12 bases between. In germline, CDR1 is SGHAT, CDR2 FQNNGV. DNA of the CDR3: TGTGCCAGCAGCTTGACGGACAGAGACACAGATACGCAGTATTTT. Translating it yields CASSLTDRDTDTQYF.

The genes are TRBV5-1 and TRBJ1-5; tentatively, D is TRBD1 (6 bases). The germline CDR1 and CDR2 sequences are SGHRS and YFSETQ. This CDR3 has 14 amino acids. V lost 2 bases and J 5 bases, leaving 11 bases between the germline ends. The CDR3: CASSFRGGDQPQHF. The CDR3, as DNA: TGCGCCAGCAGCTTTAGGGGGGGCGATCAGCCCCAGCATTTT.

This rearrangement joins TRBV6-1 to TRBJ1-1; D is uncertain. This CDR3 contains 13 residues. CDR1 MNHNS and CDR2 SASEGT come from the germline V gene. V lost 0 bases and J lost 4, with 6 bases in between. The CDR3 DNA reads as TGTGCCAGCAGTGAAGCAGGGAGCACTGAAGCTTTCTTT. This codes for CASSEAGSTEAFF.

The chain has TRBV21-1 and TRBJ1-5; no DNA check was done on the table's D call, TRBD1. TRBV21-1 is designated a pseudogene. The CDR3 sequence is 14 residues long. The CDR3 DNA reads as TGTGCCAGCAGCGCCGGACAGGGTTTTCAGCCCCAGCATTTT. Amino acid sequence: CASSAGQGFQPQHF.